This TCR beta chain came from a study of long-term antiretroviral therapy in people with HIV. Study in general: The oldest specimens predate the 2015 immediate-ART recommendation by about a decade.

CDR1 and CDR2 (germline): SQVTM, ANQGSEA. The J segment lost 3 bases and the V segment lost 7 bases, leaving 6 bases of the junction unmatched. The CDR3 covers 13 residues. Assay version v3.0 of immunoSEQ was used, and it was run at survey level. Assay used: immunoSEQ multiplex PCR; TCRdb lists only in-frame clones, some missing. Here the sample spans under 30,000 clones, roughly 82% being singletons. The material was unsorted PBMCs, obtained 1.1 years before starting antiretroviral therapy. This clonotype was sampled from a woman aged 25-40 years with HIV. This sequence joins TRBV29-1 and TRBJ1-1, with 9 bases aligning to TRBD1. Written as DNA, the CDR3 is TGCAGCGCCCGTGACAGGGGGTACACTGAAGCTTTCTTT. Protein sequence: CSARDRGYTEAFF.